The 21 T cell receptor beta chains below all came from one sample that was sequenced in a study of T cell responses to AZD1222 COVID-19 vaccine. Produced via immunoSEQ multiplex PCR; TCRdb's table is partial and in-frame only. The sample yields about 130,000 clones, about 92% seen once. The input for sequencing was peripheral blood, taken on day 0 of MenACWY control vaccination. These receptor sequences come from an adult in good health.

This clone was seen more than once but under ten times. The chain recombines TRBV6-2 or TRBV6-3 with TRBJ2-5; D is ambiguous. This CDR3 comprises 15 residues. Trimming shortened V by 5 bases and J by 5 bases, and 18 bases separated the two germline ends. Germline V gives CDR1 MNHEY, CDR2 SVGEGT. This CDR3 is CASSQDPQGRETQYF. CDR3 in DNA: TGTGCCAGCAGTCAGGATCCTCAAGGAAGGGAGACCCAGTACTTC.

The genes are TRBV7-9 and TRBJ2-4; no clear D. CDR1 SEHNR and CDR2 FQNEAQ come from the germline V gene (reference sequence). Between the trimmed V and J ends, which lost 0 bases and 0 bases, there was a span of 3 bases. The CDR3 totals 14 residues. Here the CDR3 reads CASSLAIAKNIQYF. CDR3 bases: TGTGCCAGCAGCTTAGCTATAGCCAAAAACATTCAGTACTTC.

CDR3 in amino acids: CASSPERDRGRSGANVLTF. CDR3 bases: TGTGCCAGCTCACCAGAACGGGACAGGGGGCGTAGTGGGGCCAACGTCCTGACTTTC. The chain has TRBV18 and TRBJ2-6, with 12 bases matching TRBD1. After removal of 2 bases from V and 3 bases from J, the junction contained 8 bases not matched to a gene. Per the germline V gene, CDR1 is KGHSH and CDR2 is LQKENI. The CDR3 runs 19 residues.

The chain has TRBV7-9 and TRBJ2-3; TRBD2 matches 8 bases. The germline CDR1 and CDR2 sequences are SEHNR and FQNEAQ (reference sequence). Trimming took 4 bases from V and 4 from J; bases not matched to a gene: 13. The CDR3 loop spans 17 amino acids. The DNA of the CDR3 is TGTGCCAGCAGCTCTGGACTAGCAAAGTCAACGGCAGATACGCAGTATTTT. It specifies CASSSGLAKSTADTQYF.

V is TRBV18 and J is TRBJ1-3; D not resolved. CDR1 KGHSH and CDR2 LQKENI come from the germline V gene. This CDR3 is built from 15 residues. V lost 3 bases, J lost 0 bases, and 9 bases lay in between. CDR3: CASSPRVGSGNTIYF. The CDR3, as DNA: TGTGCCAGCTCACCGAGGGTCGGCTCTGGAAACACCATATATTTT.

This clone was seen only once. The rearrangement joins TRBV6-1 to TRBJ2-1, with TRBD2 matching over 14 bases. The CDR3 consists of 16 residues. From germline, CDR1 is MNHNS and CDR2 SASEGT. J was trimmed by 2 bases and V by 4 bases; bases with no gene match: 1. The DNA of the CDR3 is TGTGCCAGCAGTGGACTAGCGGGAGGGGCCTACAATGAGCAGTTCTTC. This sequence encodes CASSGLAGGAYNEQFF.

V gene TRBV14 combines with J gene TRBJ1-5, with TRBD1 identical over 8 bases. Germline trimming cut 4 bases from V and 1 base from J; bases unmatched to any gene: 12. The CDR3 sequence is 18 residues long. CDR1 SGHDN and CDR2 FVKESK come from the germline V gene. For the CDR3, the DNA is TGTGCCAGCAGCCGGCCTAAGGGAAACAGGGGGAGCAATCAGCCCCAGCATTTT. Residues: CASSRPKGNRGSNQPQHF.

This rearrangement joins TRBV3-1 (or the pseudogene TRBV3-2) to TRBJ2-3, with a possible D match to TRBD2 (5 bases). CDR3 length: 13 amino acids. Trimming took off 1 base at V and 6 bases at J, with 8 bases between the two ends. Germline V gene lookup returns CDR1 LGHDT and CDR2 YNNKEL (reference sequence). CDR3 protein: CASSQAVADTQYF. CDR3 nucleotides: TGTGCCAGCAGCCAAGCCGTAGCGGATACGCAGTATTTT.

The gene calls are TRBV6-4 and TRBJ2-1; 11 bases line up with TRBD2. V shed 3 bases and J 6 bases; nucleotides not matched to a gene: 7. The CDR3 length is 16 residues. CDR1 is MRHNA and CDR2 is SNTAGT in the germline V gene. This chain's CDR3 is CASSDHSGGAPNEQFF. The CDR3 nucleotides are TGTGCCAGCAGTGATCATAGCGGGGGGGCCCCCAATGAGCAGTTCTTC.

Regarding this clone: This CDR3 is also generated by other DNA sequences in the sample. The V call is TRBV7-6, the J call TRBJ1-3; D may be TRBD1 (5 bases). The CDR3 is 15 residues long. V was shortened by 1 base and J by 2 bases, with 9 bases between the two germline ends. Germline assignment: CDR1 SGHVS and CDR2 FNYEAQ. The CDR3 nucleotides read TGTGCCAGCAGCTTAGACCGAGGGGCTGGAAACACCATATATTTT. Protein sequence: CASSLDRGAGNTIYF.

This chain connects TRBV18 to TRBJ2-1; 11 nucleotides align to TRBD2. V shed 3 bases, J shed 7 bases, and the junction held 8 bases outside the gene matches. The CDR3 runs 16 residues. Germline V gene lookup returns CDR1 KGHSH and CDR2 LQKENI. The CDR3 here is CASSPISGRAGNEQFF. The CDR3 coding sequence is TGTGCCAGCTCACCCATTAGCGGGAGGGCCGGTAATGAGCAGTTCTTC.

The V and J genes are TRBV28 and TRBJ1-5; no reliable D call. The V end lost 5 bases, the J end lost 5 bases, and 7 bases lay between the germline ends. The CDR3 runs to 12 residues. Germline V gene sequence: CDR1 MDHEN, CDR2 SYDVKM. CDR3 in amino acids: CASSPLYQPQHF. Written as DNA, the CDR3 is TGTGCCAGCAGTCCCCTATATCAGCCCCAGCATTTT.

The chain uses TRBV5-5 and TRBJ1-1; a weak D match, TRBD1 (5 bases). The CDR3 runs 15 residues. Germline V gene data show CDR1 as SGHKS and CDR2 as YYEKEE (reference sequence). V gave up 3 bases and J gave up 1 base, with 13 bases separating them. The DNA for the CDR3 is TGTGCCAGCAGCTCCCGACAGCGGGGGAACACTGAAGCTTTCTTT. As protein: CASSSRQRGNTEAFF.

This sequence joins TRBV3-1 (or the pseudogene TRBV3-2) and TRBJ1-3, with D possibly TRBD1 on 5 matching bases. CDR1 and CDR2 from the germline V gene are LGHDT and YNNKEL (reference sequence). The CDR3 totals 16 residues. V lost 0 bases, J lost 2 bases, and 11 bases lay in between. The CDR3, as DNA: TGTGCCAGCAGCCAAGATCCCCCAGGGACTGGAAACACCATATATTTT. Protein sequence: CASSQDPPGTGNTIYF.

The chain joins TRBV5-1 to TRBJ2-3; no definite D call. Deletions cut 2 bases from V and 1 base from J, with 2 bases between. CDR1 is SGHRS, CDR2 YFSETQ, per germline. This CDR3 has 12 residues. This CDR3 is CASSFRTDTQYF. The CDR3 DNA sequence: TGCGCCAGCAGCTTCCGCACAGATACGCAGTATTTT. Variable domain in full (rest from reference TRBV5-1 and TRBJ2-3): KAGVTQTPRYLIKTRGQQVTLSCSPISGHRSVSWYQQTPGQGLQFLFEYFSETQRNKGNFPGRFSGRQFSNSRSEMNVSTLELGDSALYLCASSFRTDTQYFGPGTRLTVL.

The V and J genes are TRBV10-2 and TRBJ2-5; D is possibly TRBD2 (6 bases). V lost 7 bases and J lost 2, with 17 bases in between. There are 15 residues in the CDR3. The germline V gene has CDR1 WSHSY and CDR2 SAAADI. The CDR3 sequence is CASNSGRGSQETQYF. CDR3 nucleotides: TGCGCCAGCAATAGTGGCCGGGGGTCTCAAGAGACCCAGTACTTC.

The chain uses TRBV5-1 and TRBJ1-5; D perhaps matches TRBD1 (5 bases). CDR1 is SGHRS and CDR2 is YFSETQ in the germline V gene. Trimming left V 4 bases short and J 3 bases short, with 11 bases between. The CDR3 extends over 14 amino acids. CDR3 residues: CASSKGTDNQPQHF. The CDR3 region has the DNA TGCGCCAGCAGCAAAGGGACGGACAATCAGCCCCAGCATTTT.

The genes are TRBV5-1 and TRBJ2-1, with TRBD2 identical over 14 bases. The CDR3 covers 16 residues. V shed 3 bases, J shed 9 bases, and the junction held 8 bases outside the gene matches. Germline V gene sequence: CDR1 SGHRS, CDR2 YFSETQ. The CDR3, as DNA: TGCGCCAGCAGCTACGGGACTAGCGGGAGCATGGGTGAGCAGTTCTTC. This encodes CASSYGTSGSMGEQFF.

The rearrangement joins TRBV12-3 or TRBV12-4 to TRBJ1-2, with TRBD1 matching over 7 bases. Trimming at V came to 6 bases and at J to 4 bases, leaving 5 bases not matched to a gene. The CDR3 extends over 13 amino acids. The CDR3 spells CASRSTGTYGYTF. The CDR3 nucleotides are TGTGCCAGCAGATCGACAGGGACCTATGGCTACACCTTC.

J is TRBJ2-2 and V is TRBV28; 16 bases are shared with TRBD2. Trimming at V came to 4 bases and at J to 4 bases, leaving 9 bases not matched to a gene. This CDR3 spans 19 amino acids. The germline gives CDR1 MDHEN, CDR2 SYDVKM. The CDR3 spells CASSSVGLAGGHGTGELFF. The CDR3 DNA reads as TGTGCCAGCAGTTCCGTGGGACTAGCGGGGGGGCACGGCACCGGGGAGCTGTTTTTT.

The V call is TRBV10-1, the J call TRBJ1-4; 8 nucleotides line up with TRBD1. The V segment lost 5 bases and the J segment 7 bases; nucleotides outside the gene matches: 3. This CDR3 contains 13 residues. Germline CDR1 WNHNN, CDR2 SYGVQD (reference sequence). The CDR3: CASSPTGGEKLFF. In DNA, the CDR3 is TGCGCCAGCAGTCCCACAGGGGGTGAAAAACTGTTTTTT.